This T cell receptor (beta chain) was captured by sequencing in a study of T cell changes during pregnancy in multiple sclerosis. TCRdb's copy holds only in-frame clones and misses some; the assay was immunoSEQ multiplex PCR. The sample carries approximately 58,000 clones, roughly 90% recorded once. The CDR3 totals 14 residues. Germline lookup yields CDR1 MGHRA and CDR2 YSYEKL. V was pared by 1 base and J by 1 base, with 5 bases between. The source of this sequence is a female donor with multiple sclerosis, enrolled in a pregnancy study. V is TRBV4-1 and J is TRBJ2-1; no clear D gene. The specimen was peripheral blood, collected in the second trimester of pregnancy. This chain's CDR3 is CASSQVLSYNEQFF. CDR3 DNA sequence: TGCGCCAGCAGCCAAGTTTTATCCTACAATGAGCAGTTCTTC.